One sample yielded the 23 T cell receptor beta chains listed below, sequenced in a study of response to subunit inactivated influenza vaccine. Each CDR3 protein is one row after TCRdb ran MiXCR on the RT-PCR reads. The table lists 450,000 to 600,000 distinct CDR3 sequences, 7.6% of them singletons, with under 15% in the top ten. This sample comprised PBMCs from blood, obtained 23 months after vaccination. The receptors here all came from a man between 50 and 70 years old who received an inactivated influenza vaccine.

The chain joins TRBV7-2 to TRBJ2-2, with TRBD1 matching 7 bases. V lost 5 bases to trimming and J lost 6 bases; unmatched junction nucleotides: 9. The length of the CDR3 is 15 residues. Germline-derived CDR1 and CDR2 are SGHTA and FQGNSA. The CDR3 DNA follows: TGTGCCAGCAGCAGGTCCCGGGACAGCCCCGGGGAGCTGTTTTTT. Translation: CASSRSRDSPGELFF.

This clonotype was seen only a few times. The gene calls are TRBV12-3 or TRBV12-4 and TRBJ2-3; D is possibly TRBD2 (6 bases). V dropped 4 bases and J dropped 4 bases, with 15 bases sitting between them. The CDR3 loop spans 15 amino acids. The CDR3: CASSWRGFGPDTQYF. As DNA, the CDR3 is TGTGCCAGCAGTTGGCGGGGTTTTGGGCCAGATACGCAGTATTTT.

The sample holds a few counts of this clonotype. J is TRBJ1-3 and V is TRBV12-3 or TRBV12-4, with D tentatively TRBD1 (5 bases). This CDR3 is built from 16 residues. V lost 5 bases, J lost 0 bases, and 14 bases lay in between. The CDR3 protein is CASSPRQRTSGNTIYF. Here the CDR3 DNA reads TGTGCCAGCAGTCCACGACAGAGGACCTCTGGAAACACCATATATTTT.

The rearrangement joins TRBV20-1 to TRBJ1-5, with 7 positions matching TRBD1. This CDR3 has 18 residues. Losses at the gene ends were 0 bases for V and 0 bases for J; bases not matched to a gene: 11. Germline CDR1 and CDR2: DFQATT and SNEGSKA (reference sequence). CDR3 DNA: TGCAGTGCTAGAGATAGGGACAGATACTATTATAGCAATCAGCCCCAGCATTTT. It encodes CSARDRDRYYYSNQPQHF.

This clonotype was seen only a few times. The chain uses TRBV7-6 and TRBJ1-5, with D possibly TRBD1 on 6 matching bases. The CDR3 sequence is 16 residues long. The germline V gene has CDR1 SGHVS and CDR2 FNYEAQ. V dropped 1 base and J dropped 6 bases, with 16 bases sitting between them. The CDR3: CASSLVAGDVGQPQHF. The CDR3 nucleotides read TGTGCCAGCAGCTTAGTAGCAGGGGATGTTGGTCAGCCCCAGCATTTT.

The chain uses TRBV10-3 and TRBJ1-6; 7 bases are shared with TRBD1. The CDR3 has 15 residues. CDR1 is ENHRY and CDR2 is SYGVKD in the germline V gene. After removal of 5 bases from V and 7 bases from J, the junction contained 8 bases not matched to a gene. The CDR3 DNA sequence: TGTGCCATCAGTCGAGAGGGACAGAAGAATTCACCCCTCCACTTT. This gives the protein CAISREGQKNSPLHF.

In this sample, this clonotype turned up a few times. The genes are TRBV7-2 and TRBJ2-3, with D perhaps TRBD2 (6 bases). CDR1 and CDR2 from the germline V gene are SGHTA and FQGNSA. This CDR3 has 16 residues. The V and J ends lost 8 bases and 5 bases respectively, with 23 bases between them. The DNA of the CDR3 is TGTGCCAGCTCCCTTCGGGGCGGGGCCCGGAGAGATACGCAGTATTTT. This encodes CASSLRGGARRDTQYF.

The rearrangement joins TRBV5-1 to TRBJ2-6; the D gene is possibly TRBD1 (5 bases). Germline CDR1 is SGHRS and CDR2 is YFSETQ. V was shortened by 1 base and J by 0 bases, with 14 bases between the two germline ends. This CDR3 is built from 18 residues. The CDR3 nucleotides are TGCGCCAGCAGCTTGCTACGGACAACCAGCTCTGGGGCCAACGTCCTGACTTTC. Translation gives CASSLLRTTSSGANVLTF. Drawing the rest from reference TRBV5-1 and TRBJ2-6, the complete variable domain is KAGVTQTPRYLIKTRGQQVTLSCSPISGHRSVSWYQQTPGQGLQFLFEYFSETQRNKGNFPGRFSGRQFSNSRSEMNVSTLELGDSALYLCASSLLRTTSSGANVLTFGAGSRLTVL.

There are many counts of this clonotype. One end of the junction fails to match germline, which may point to a read error. The rearrangement links TRBV29-1 to TRBJ2-7; a weak D match, TRBD2 (6 bases). CDR1 SQVTM and CDR2 ANQGSEA come from the germline V gene. This CDR3 comprises 14 residues. DNA for the CDR3: TGCAGCGTTGGAGATGGGGGGAGCTCCAACGAGCAGTACTTC. Translated, it gives CSVGDGGSSNEQYF.

This clonotype showed up many times. The chain links TRBV5-1 to TRBJ2-3; D may be TRBD2 (6 bases). This CDR3 is built from 15 residues. Trimming took off 4 bases at V and 2 bases at J, with 14 bases between the two ends. The V gene's germline CDR1 is SGHRS and CDR2 YFSETQ. CDR3 sequence: CASSANGGNTDTQYF. CDR3 DNA: TGCGCCAGCAGCGCCAATGGGGGGAACACAGATACGCAGTATTTT. The whole variable domain, filled in from reference TRBV5-1 and TRBJ2-3, reads KAGVTQTPRYLIKTRGQQVTLSCSPISGHRSVSWYQQTPGQGLQFLFEYFSETQRNKGNFPGRFSGRQFSNSRSEMNVSTLELGDSALYLCASSANGGNTDTQYFGPGTRLTVL.

At least ten counts were recorded for this clonotype. The chain carries TRBV12-3 or TRBV12-4 and TRBJ1-6; no clear D gene. This CDR3 has 13 residues. V was cut by 0 bases and J by 10 bases, with 7 bases left in between. The CDR3 DNA reads TGTGCCAGCAGTTTAGCTCATGGCTCACCCCTCCACTTT. It yields the protein CASSLAHGSPLHF.

This rearrangement joins TRBV3-1 to TRBJ2-5; 9 positions agree with TRBD2. J gave up 2 bases and V 3 bases, and 4 bases lay outside the gene matches. The CDR3 is 15 amino acids. Germline V gene lookup returns CDR1 LGHDT and CDR2 YNNKEL (reference sequence). The CDR3 is CASSHAGGEQETQYF. CDR3 DNA: TGTGCCAGCAGCCATGCGGGGGGGGAACAAGAGACCCAGTACTTC.

The chain employs TRBV14 and TRBJ1-1; D call uncertain. CDR3 length: 13 residues. In germline, CDR1 is SGHDN, CDR2 FVKESK. Trimming stripped 3 bases from V and 5 bases from J, with 10 bases between. CDR3 DNA sequence: TGTGCCAGCAGCCAGGGTGTAAAGACTGAAGCTTTCTTT. Encoded protein: CASSQGVKTEAFF.

At least ten counts were recorded for this clonotype. This chain links TRBV4-2 with TRBJ1-4; TRBD1 matches 7 bases. Losses at the gene ends were 1 base for V and 3 bases for J; bases not matched to a gene: 14. Germline V CDR1 and CDR2: LGHNA, YNFKEQ. This CDR3 contains 19 residues. CDR3 in DNA: TGTGCCAGCAGCCAAGGGTCTTCCTTCCGGGACAGTCCTAATGAAAAACTGTTTTTT. Its translation: CASSQGSSFRDSPNEKLFF.

The chain uses TRBV5-6 and TRBJ2-3; D may correspond to TRBD1 or TRBD2 (5 bases each). V was trimmed by 4 bases and J by 0 bases, leaving 21 bases between them. CDR3 length equals 18 residues. Germline loops: CDR1 SGHDT, CDR2 YYEEEE. CDR3 residues: CASSPTQRGPSSTDTQYF. The CDR3 region has the DNA TGTGCCAGCAGCCCTACTCAAAGGGGACCTTCTAGCACAGATACGCAGTATTTT.

This clonotype was observed a handful of times. This CDR3 reads CASSLLRGRNQPQHF. CDR3 nucleotide sequence: TGTGCCAGCAGCTTATTAAGGGGGCGCAATCAGCCCCAGCATTTT. The rearrangement links TRBV5-6 to TRBJ1-5; 7 positions match TRBD1. Germline trimming cut 2 bases from V and 2 bases from J; bases unmatched to any gene: 4. The germline V gene has CDR1 SGHDT and CDR2 YYEEEE. The CDR3 runs to 15 residues. The full variable domain, in which reference TRBV5-6 and TRBJ1-5 provide the parts outside the CDR3, is DAGVTQSPTHLIKTRGQQVTLRCSPKSGHDTVSWYQQALGQGPQFIFQYYEEEERQRGNFPDRFSGHQFPNYSSELNVNALLLGDSALYLCASSLLRGRNQPQHFGDGTRLSIL.

V usage is TRBV4-1 and J usage is TRBJ1-5, with TRBD1 as a possible D gene (5 bases). Germline loops: CDR1 MGHRA, CDR2 YSYEKL. This CDR3 comprises 16 residues. Between the trimmed V and J ends, which lost 2 bases and 5 bases, there was a span of 16 bases. The CDR3 DNA follows: TGCGCCAGCAGCCAACAGGGTACACTAACACATCAGCCCCAGCATTTT. Encoded protein: CASSQQGTLTHQPQHF.

This clonotype appeared many times. V and J are TRBV12-3 or TRBV12-4 and TRBJ1-3, with D unresolved. The ends were cut back, 7 bases at V and 0 bases at J, with 16 bases in the middle. This CDR3 comprises 16 residues. This chain's CDR3 is CASTAREGYSGNTIYF. CDR3 sequence (DNA): TGTGCCAGCACCGCGAGGGAGGGTTACTCTGGAAACACCATATATTTT.

V usage is TRBV7-9 and J usage is TRBJ1-6; tentatively, D is TRBD1 (5 bases). Germline CDR1 reads SEHNR; CDR2 reads FQNEAQ (reference sequence). The CDR3 is made up of 14 amino acids. With 1 base removed from V and 10 bases from J, the gap between germline ends came to 11 bases. The CDR3 here is CASSLVGVGSPLHF. For the CDR3, the DNA is TGTGCCAGCAGCTTAGTAGGGGTCGGCTCACCCCTCCACTTT.

Ten or more counts support this clonotype. This chain uses TRBV6-1 with TRBJ2-5, with TRBD2 matching over 7 bases. This CDR3 region has 15 residues. J lost 4 bases, V lost 10 bases, and 15 bases had no gene match. CDR1 and CDR2 from the germline V gene are MNHNS and SASEGT. As DNA, the CDR3 is TGTGCCACCAAGCTTGGCGGAGCGGGGCGAGAGACCCAGTACTTC. It encodes CATKLGGAGRETQYF.

At least ten counts were recorded for this clonotype. The chain combines TRBV20-1 with TRBJ2-1; no definite D call. Trimming stripped 4 bases from V and 8 bases from J, with 6 bases between. This CDR3 is built from 10 residues. Germline values: CDR1 DFQATT, CDR2 SNEGSKA (reference sequence). The CDR3 reads CSANGYEQFF. CDR3 sequence (DNA): TGCAGTGCTAACGGGTATGAGCAGTTCTTC.

In its sample, this clonotype was seen many times. The chain couples TRBV12-3 or TRBV12-4 to TRBJ1-2; D unclear. V gave up 3 bases and J gave up 8 bases, with 10 bases separating them. This CDR3 has 12 residues. The CDR3 DNA sequence: TGTGCCAGCAGTTTGAACCGCTGGGGCTACACCTTC. Protein: CASSLNRWGYTF.

J is TRBJ2-7 and V is TRBV7-9; 9 bases align to TRBD1. This CDR3 spans 16 amino acids. Germline V lookup: CDR1 SEHNR, CDR2 FQNEAQ (reference sequence). V gave up 7 bases and J gave up 2 bases; unmatched junction bases: 12. This CDR3 reads CASTPTGGTGTYEQYF. For the CDR3, the DNA is TGTGCCAGCACCCCCACAGGGGGGACAGGGACCTACGAGCAGTACTTC.